What follows describes a single T cell receptor (beta chain). The entry originates in a study of blood T cell repertoires in COVID-19. For the study at large: The samples span acute and convalescent COVID-19 from the United States, Italy and Spain. Sources were T cells, B-cell-depleted T cells, or PBMCs; the material itself was cDNA or gDNA.

Germline V CDR1 and CDR2: SNHLY, FYNNEI. The V segment lost 5 bases and the J segment 6 bases; nucleotides outside the gene matches: 14. The CDR3 spans 16 residues. Generated by immunoSEQ multiplex PCR, the TCRdb table keeps only in-frame clones and is missing some. Of tens of thousands of clones detected, around 79% appear once; the ten largest clones hold about 26%. The V and J genes are TRBV2 and TRBJ2-7; TRBD1 aligns across 9 bases. Material for sequencing was peripheral blood. The clonotype was recovered from a man aged 55 to 70 with active or convalescent COVID-19. The CDR3 sequence is CASSPSLDGTGSEQYF. DNA for the CDR3: TGTGCCAGCAGTCCCTCTCTGGATGGGACAGGGAGCGAGCAGTACTTC.